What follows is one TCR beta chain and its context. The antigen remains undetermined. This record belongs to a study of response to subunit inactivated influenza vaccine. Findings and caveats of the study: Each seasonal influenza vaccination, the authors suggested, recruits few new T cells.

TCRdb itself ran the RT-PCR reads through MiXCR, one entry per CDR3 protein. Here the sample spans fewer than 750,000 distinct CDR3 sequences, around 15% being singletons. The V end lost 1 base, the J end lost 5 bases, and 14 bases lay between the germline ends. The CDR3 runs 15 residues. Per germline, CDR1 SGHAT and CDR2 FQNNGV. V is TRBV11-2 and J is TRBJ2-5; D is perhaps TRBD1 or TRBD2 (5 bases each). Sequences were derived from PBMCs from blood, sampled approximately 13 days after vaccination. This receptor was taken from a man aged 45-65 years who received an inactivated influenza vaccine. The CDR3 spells CASSLVSTGGETQYF. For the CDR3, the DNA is TGTGCCAGCAGCTTAGTAAGCACAGGCGGGGAGACCCAGTACTTC.